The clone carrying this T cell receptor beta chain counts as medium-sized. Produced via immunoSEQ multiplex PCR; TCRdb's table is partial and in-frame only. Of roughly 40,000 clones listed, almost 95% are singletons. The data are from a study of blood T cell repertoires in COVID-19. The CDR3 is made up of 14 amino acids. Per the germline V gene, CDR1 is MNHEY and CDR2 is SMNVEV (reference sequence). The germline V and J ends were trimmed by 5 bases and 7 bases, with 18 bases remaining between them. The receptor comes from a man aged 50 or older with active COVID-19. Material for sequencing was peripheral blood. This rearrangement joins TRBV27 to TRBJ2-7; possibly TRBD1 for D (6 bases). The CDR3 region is CASSPRDMDEEQYF. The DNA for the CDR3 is TGTGCCAGCAGTCCCCGGGACATGGACGAAGAGCAGTACTTC.